The TCR beta chain under discussion was sequenced for a study of T cells after yellow fever vaccination. The CDR3 has 15 amino acids. Germline assignment: CDR1 DFQATT and CDR2 SNEGSKA (reference sequence). J lost 1 base, V lost 2 bases, and 5 bases had no gene match. Conversion of TCR transcripts into cDNA relied on 5'RACE template switching, which added a universal primer site and UMIs. In TCRdb, the 5' RACE reads were re-called with MiXCR into one record per CDR3 protein. The sample includes around 250,000 distinct CDR3 sequences, 6.9% of them seen just once. Worth noting for this clonotype: As yet, its antigen is unknown.

The study, taken as a whole, reports: Of the clonotypes, a small share occurred in both CD4 and CD8 compartments. The secondary response was weaker but peaked faster, day 5 versus 15.

The sequencing here drew on CD4+ T cells sorted from PBMCs, taken 15 days after the yellow fever booster vaccination. The clonotype comes from a man younger than 40 who received the YFV17D yellow fever vaccine. The chain employs TRBV20-1 and TRBJ2-1; TRBD2 agrees at 7 bases. The CDR3 loop reads CSARPSGFSYNEQFF. The CDR3 region has the DNA TGCAGTGCTAGACCTAGCGGATTTTCCTACAATGAGCAGTTCTTC.